This TCR beta chain derives from a study of PD-1 blockade in classical Hodgkin lymphoma. Documented time point: newly diagnosed, previously untreated cHL patient sample. Some clones are missing from TCRdb's copy, which holds only in-frame ones; the method was immunoSEQ multiplex PCR. The profile shows some 70,000 clones, over 90% of them singletons. This clone was observed a single time. The TCR originated in a human donor with classical Hodgkin lymphoma. Sequencing was done on a sample of peripheral blood mononuclear cells (PBMCs).

For the CDR3, the DNA is TGTGCCAGCAGCTTAGGAGGCTCTGGGGCCAACGTCCTGACTTTC. This codes for CASSLGGSGANVLTF. The chain links TRBV11-2 to TRBJ2-6, with unresolved D. The CDR3 extends over 15 amino acids. Per germline, CDR1 SGHAT and CDR2 FQNNGV. V was pared by 1 base and J by 0 bases, with 4 bases between.